These 11 T cell receptor beta chains came from one sample sequenced in a study of blood T cells in healthy people across ages. A second about 6 to 12 cycle PCR used barcoded and J-beta primers. TCRdb re-analysed the 5' RACE reads in MiXCR, keeping a single row per CDR3 protein. The table includes approximately 2,000,000 distinct CDR3 sequences, about two fifths detected once. Sequencing was done on a sample of blood. These receptors originate from a human donor in good health.

Turning to this clonotype: This may be a read error: a much more frequent sequence differs by one nucleotide. The V and J genes are TRBV7-3 and TRBJ2-6, with 8 bases lining up with TRBD2. Germline assignment: CDR1 SGHTA and CDR2 FQGTGA. The CDR3 spans 18 residues. CDR3 nucleotide sequence: TGTGCCAGCAGCTTAACCGGGACTAGTTCCTCTGGGGCCAACGTCCGGACTTTC. This sequence encodes CASSLTGTSSSGANVRTF.

CDR3 DNA: TGTGCCACCAGTGATCCGGACAGGGCTTTCACAGATACGCAGTATTTT. Encoded protein: CATSDPDRAFTDTQYF. The rearrangement joins TRBV24-1 to TRBJ2-3, with TRBD1 matching over 8 bases. Germline values: CDR1 KGHDR, CDR2 SFDVKD. The CDR3 has 16 amino acids. Germline trimming cut 3 bases from V and 2 bases from J; bases unmatched to any gene: 6.

The chain employs TRBV7-2 and TRBJ1-5; unclear D gene. Between the trimmed V and J ends, which lost 1 base and 0 bases, there was a span of 7 bases. CDR1 is SGHTA, CDR2 FQGNSA, per germline. This CDR3 contains 15 residues. The CDR3 bases are TGTGCCAGCAGCTTAGTGCCCTATAGCAATCAGCCCCAGCATTTT. Translated: CASSLVPYSNQPQHF. Supplemented by reference TRBV7-2 and TRBJ1-5, the full variable domain reads GAGVSQSPSNKVTEKGKDVELRCDPISGHTALYWYRQSLGQGLEFLIYFQGNSAPDKSGLPSDRFSAERTGGSVSTLTIQRTQQEDSAVYLCASSLVPYSNQPQHFGDGTRLSIL.

This rearrangement joins TRBV7-9 to TRBJ1-2; 7 bases map to TRBD1. V lost 5 bases and J lost 4; bases outside the gene matches: 7. Germline values: CDR1 SEHNR, CDR2 FQNEAQ (reference sequence). CDR3 length: 14 residues. This chain's CDR3 is CASSPETGLYGYTF. The CDR3 coding sequence is TGTGCCAGCAGCCCGGAGACAGGGCTCTATGGCTACACCTTC.

This clonotype has only a few counts. The chain uses TRBV27 and TRBJ1-1; D gene ambiguous. With 6 bases removed from V and 0 bases from J, the gap between germline ends came to 8 bases. CDR3 length equals 13 residues. The germline CDR1 and CDR2 sequences are MNHEY and SMNVEV (reference sequence). The CDR3 nucleotides are TGTGCCAGCAGCTGGGCCCTGAACACTGAAGCTTTCTTT. This encodes CASSWALNTEAFF.

This clonotype was found a few times. The V and J genes are TRBV12-3 or TRBV12-4 and TRBJ1-1; 9 nucleotides align to TRBD1. J gave up 0 bases and V 5 bases, and 7 bases lay outside the gene matches. CDR3 length: 16 amino acids. The CDR3 region has the DNA TGTGCCAGCAGTCTAGGGACAGGGCATATGAACACTGAAGCTTTCTTT. This codes for CASSLGTGHMNTEAFF.

This rearrangement joins TRBV11-3 to TRBJ1-4; D unclear. Trimming pared 5 bases from V and 6 bases from J, leaving 13 bases between. This CDR3 has 14 amino acids. Germline values: CDR1 SGHNT, CDR2 YENEEA. This chain's CDR3 is CASSRTGQDEKLFF. CDR3 DNA: TGTGCCAGCAGCCGGACCGGTCAGGATGAAAAACTGTTTTTT.

The V gene is TRBV28, the J gene TRBJ2-5; D is unresolved. The CDR3 extends over 12 amino acids. Deletions cut 10 bases from V and 7 bases from J, with 16 bases between. Germline V gene data show CDR1 as MDHEN and CDR2 as SYDVKM. The CDR3 spells CATKQTEATQYF. In DNA form, the CDR3 reads TGTGCCACCAAACAGACCGAAGCGACCCAGTACTTC.

This clonotype occurred a few times. V gene TRBV11-2 combines with J gene TRBJ1-6; no clear D. V lost 0 bases and J lost 5, with 8 bases in between. Per the germline V gene, CDR1 is SGHAT and CDR2 is FQNNGV. The CDR3 length is 15 residues. The CDR3: CASSLDSPDNSPLHF. In DNA, the CDR3 is TGTGCCAGCAGCTTAGATTCCCCCGATAATTCACCCCTCCACTTT.

The chain combines TRBV4-3 with TRBJ2-5, with 9 nucleotides matching TRBD2. Per germline, CDR1 LGHNA and CDR2 YSLEER. V was clipped by 3 bases and J by 2 bases; unmatched bases: 7. This CDR3 spans 16 amino acids. The CDR3 nucleotides are TGCGCCAGCAGCCAGGGTCGCCTAGCGGGGCAAGAGACCCAGTACTTC. Translated: CASSQGRLAGQETQYF.

This clonotype was observed a handful of times. V usage is TRBV7-8 and J usage is TRBJ2-6; D might be TRBD2 (7 bases). Trimming took 3 bases from V and 0 from J, leaving 30 bases between them. The CDR3 has 23 amino acids. Per the germline V gene, CDR1 is SGHVS and CDR2 is FQNEAQ. The CDR3 region has the DNA TGTGCCAGCAGCTTCGTTGTATATTGGGGGGGGGACACGAACAACTCTGGGGCCAACGTCCTGACTTTC. The encoded protein is CASSFVVYWGGDTNNSGANVLTF.